One sample yielded the 15 T cell receptor beta chains listed below, sequenced in a study of identical twins. TCRdb re-called the 5' RACE reads with MiXCR, one entry per CDR3 protein. This table has about 1.7 million distinct CDR3 sequences, 32% appearing once. Sequenced material: cord blood. Receptors originate from a newborn girl in good health.

This clonotype was recorded only once. The chain has TRBV9 and TRBJ1-3, with 10 bases matching TRBD1. J lost 2 bases, V lost 1 base, and 3 bases had no gene match. Germline CDR1 is SGDLS and CDR2 is YYNGEE. The CDR3 is 16 residues long. The CDR3 DNA sequence: TGTGCCAGCAGCGTAAGAGGACAGGGGGCTGGAAACACCATATATTTT. Translating it yields CASSVRGQGAGNTIYF.

The sample holds a few counts of this clonotype. J is TRBJ1-6 and V is TRBV7-2, with D hard to call. Trimming pared 0 bases from V and 7 bases from J, leaving 7 bases between. This CDR3 region has 14 residues. CDR1 is SGHTA, CDR2 FQGNSA, per germline. CDR3 loop: CASSLALPNSPLHF. CDR3 DNA: TGTGCCAGCAGCTTAGCGCTTCCGAATTCACCCCTCCACTTT.

The chain recombines TRBV18 with TRBJ1-2; 7 bases are shared with TRBD1. This CDR3 has 15 residues. CDR1 is KGHSH, CDR2 LQKENI, per germline. With V trimmed by 3 bases and J by 0 bases, 4 bases remained unmatched. The CDR3 reads CASSPNRGANYGYTF. DNA for the CDR3: TGTGCCAGCTCACCTAACAGGGGAGCTAACTATGGCTACACCTTC.

This clonotype occurred many times. V and J are TRBV28 and TRBJ2-7; 7 bases match TRBD2. The V segment lost 2 bases and the J segment 0 bases; nucleotides outside the gene matches: 4. Germline lookup yields CDR1 MDHEN and CDR2 SYDVKM. The CDR3 totals 15 residues. The CDR3 reads CASSLAGVSSYEQYF. The CDR3 DNA sequence: TGTGCCAGCAGTTTAGCGGGAGTGAGCTCCTACGAGCAGTACTTC.

This clonotype was detected a few times. This chain links TRBV10-3 with TRBJ2-5, with 8 nucleotides matching TRBD2. V dropped 2 bases and J dropped 5; count of bases not matched to a gene: 7. There are 15 residues in the CDR3. CDR1 ENHRY and CDR2 SYGVKD come from the germline V gene. This CDR3 reads CAISEREGLDETQYF. CDR3 coding DNA: TGTGCCATCAGTGAGCGGGAGGGCCTTGACGAGACCCAGTACTTC.

CDR3 sequence reads: CASRPTSGGRYNEQYF. CDR3 nucleotides: TGCGCCAGCAGGCCGACTAGCGGGGGGAGATACAATGAGCAGTACTTC. The chain has TRBV5-1 and TRBJ2-1; TRBD2 matches at 13 bases. Gene TRBJ2-7 matches the end of the DNA better, so the J call may be wrong. This CDR3 is built from 16 residues. CDR1 and CDR2 (germline): SGHRS, YFSETQ.

The J gene is TRBJ2-3, the V gene TRBV7-9; TRBD2 agrees at 12 bases. There are 15 residues in the CDR3. V dropped 5 bases and J dropped 4; count of bases not matched to a gene: 4. The germline CDR1 and CDR2 sequences are SEHNR and FQNEAQ (reference sequence). In DNA, the CDR3 is TGTGCCAGCAGCCCGACTAGCGGGGGTCCAGATACGCAGTATTTT. It codes for CASSPTSGGPDTQYF.

Notes on this clonotype: This could be a read error, since a much larger clone is one nucleotide away. The chain joins TRBV12-3 or TRBV12-4 to TRBJ1-4; weak D call: TRBD1 (5 bases). The CDR3 is 14 amino acids. The CDR3 coding sequence is TGTGCCAGCAGACCCGGGACGAGAAATGAAGAACTGTTTTTT. The encoded protein is CASRPGTRNEELFF.

In this sample, this clonotype turned up a few times. CDR3 DNA: TGTGCCAGCAGTTGGACGACAGGGGGCAGCAATCAGCCCCAGCATTTT. Its protein is CASSWTTGGSNQPQHF. J is TRBJ1-5 and V is TRBV6-6, with 10 nucleotides matching TRBD1. Germline values: CDR1 MNHNY, CDR2 SVGAGI (reference sequence). The CDR3 contains 16 residues. V gave up 4 bases and J gave up 1 base; unmatched junction bases: 4.

The chain employs TRBV9 and TRBJ1-5; D gene ambiguous. The CDR3 has 15 residues. Per germline, CDR1 SGDLS and CDR2 YYNGEE. V was pared by 0 bases and J by 4 bases, with 11 bases between. The CDR3 region has the DNA TGTGCCAGCAGCGTAGGAGCGGCCCGGAATCAGCCCCAGCATTTT. Its translation is CASSVGAARNQPQHF.

This clonotype showed up just once. The CDR3 coding sequence is TGTGCCAGCAGTTCGGGACCCAGTTTTAGAACAGATACGCAGTATTTT. It codes for CASSSGPSFRTDTQYF. This chain uses TRBV12-3 or TRBV12-4 with TRBJ2-3; D tentatively reads TRBD1 or TRBD2 (5 bases each). V shed 4 bases and J shed 3 bases, with 17 bases lying between them. This CDR3 has 16 residues.

This clonotype has a single count. The chain recombines TRBV12-3 or TRBV12-4 with TRBJ2-1, with D uncertain. Trimming cost V 6 bases and J 0 bases, with 15 bases left between them. CDR3 length equals 16 residues. As DNA, the CDR3 is TGTGCCAGCAGACCCCTAGTGACCCGCTCCTACAATGAGCAGTTCTTC. Amino acid sequence: CASRPLVTRSYNEQFF.

V gene TRBV12-5 combines with J gene TRBJ1-1; no definite D call. V gave up 4 bases and J gave up 3 bases, with 12 bases separating them. The CDR3 is 14 amino acids. The V gene's germline CDR1 is LGHNT and CDR2 FRNRAP. The CDR3 bases are TGTGCTAGTGGTTCTTGGCGGAACTACACTGAAGCTTTCTTT. It translates to CASGSWRNYTEAFF.

Only a few counts were recorded for this clonotype. The gene calls are TRBV28 and TRBJ2-7; 8 bases agree with TRBD1. Trimming cost V 3 bases and J 5 bases; bases outside gene matches: 12. From germline, CDR1 is MDHEN and CDR2 SYDVKM. The CDR3 covers 16 residues. The CDR3 sequence: CASSFWVRGRWDEQYF. CDR3 in DNA: TGTGCCAGCAGTTTTTGGGTCAGGGGGCGCTGGGACGAGCAGTACTTC.

This clonotype appeared a few times. This chain links TRBV27 with TRBJ1-6; TRBD1 might be the D (5 bases). Trimming cost V 3 bases and J 8 bases, with 8 bases left between them. This CDR3 region has 13 residues. Germline V lookup: CDR1 MNHEY, CDR2 SMNVEV (reference sequence). The CDR3 DNA reads as TGTGCCAGCAGTTTGGGAGGGGATTCACCCCTCCACTTT. This gives the protein CASSLGGDSPLHF.